These 2 T cell receptor beta chains originate from one sample sequenced in a study of vaccination effects on CD4 cells after COVID-19. Expansion of antigen-specific CD4+ T cells with viral peptide pools was carried out by the ViraFEST assay before sequencing. When around 9 days of culture had elapsed, CD4+ T cells were isolated. Every participant took two doses of the BNT162b2 or mRNA-1273 vaccine. Generated by immunoSEQ multiplex PCR, the TCRdb table keeps only in-frame clones and is missing some. The sample records around 65,000 clones, approximately 73% being singletons. No cognate antigen is known for these TCRs. The source material was CD4+ T cells from PBMCs cultured with HCoV-229E spike peptides, sampled after COVID-19 vaccination. The receptors derive from a human donor who received a COVID-19 vaccine.

The chain has TRBV16 and TRBJ1-1; D is ambiguous. Trimming pared 2 bases from V and 1 base from J, leaving 8 bases between. Germline lookup yields CDR1 KGHSY and CDR2 FQNENV. The CDR3 has 14 residues. CDR3 nucleotides: TGTGCCAGCAGCCAACAAGCGGCGAACACTGAAGCTTTCTTT. The encoded protein is CASSQQAANTEAFF. The full variable domain, in which reference TRBV16 and TRBJ1-1 provide the parts outside the CDR3, is GEEVAQTPKHLVRGEGQKAKLYCAPIKGHSYVFWYQQVLKNEFKFLISFQNENVFDETGMPKERFSAKCLPNSPCSLEIQATKLEDSAVYFCASSQQAANTEAFFGQGTRLTVV.

The gene calls are TRBV5-6 and TRBJ1-2; 9 positions agree with TRBD1. Trimming took 2 bases from V and 4 from J; bases not matched to a gene: 6. The CDR3 runs 15 residues. Per germline, CDR1 SGHDT and CDR2 YYEEEE. The CDR3: CASSLRGTGPYGYTF. DNA of the CDR3: TGTGCCAGCAGCTTACGAGGGACAGGGCCCTATGGCTACACCTTC.